The text below deals with one TCR beta chain. Its antigen is undetermined. These data are taken from a study of OX40 agonist ivuxolimab in advanced cancers. Looking at the study overall: In this cohort, patients received ivuxolimab, an agonistic anti-OX40 (CD134) antibody. About 40% of patients had received prior checkpoint inhibitor therapy.

Using immunoSEQ multiplex PCR, the repertoire was profiled, and TCRdb retains in-frame clones only, with some absent. The table has tens of thousands of clones, 85% seen once. V was trimmed by 4 bases and J by 0 bases, leaving 14 bases between them. The CDR3 sequence is 16 residues long. From germline, CDR1 is SGDLS and CDR2 YYNGEE. Patients were ruled out by autoimmune disease history or systemic immunosuppression. Findings and limits, study-wide: On average, a greater number of expanded clones characterised CD8+ T cells relative to CD4+.

The clonotype comes from an adult with an advanced solid tumor such as melanoma, head and neck, liver or kidney cancer. The sample in question was CD4+ or CD8+ T cells sorted from blood, obtained in a trial of the OX40 agonist ivuxolimab. The chain is built from TRBV9 and TRBJ2-4; possible D gene TRBD2, 6 bases. This CDR3 is CASSLRGDLAKNIQYF. The CDR3 coding sequence is TGTGCCAGCAGCTTGCGCGGGGACCTAGCCAAAAACATTCAGTACTTC. Full variable domain (rest looked up from reference TRBV9 and TRBJ2-4): DSGVTQTPKHLITATGQRVTLRCSPRSGDLSVYWYQQSLDQGLQFLIQYYNGEERAKGNILERFSAQQFPDLHSELNLSSLELGDSALYFCASSLRGDLAKNIQYFGAGTRLSVL.